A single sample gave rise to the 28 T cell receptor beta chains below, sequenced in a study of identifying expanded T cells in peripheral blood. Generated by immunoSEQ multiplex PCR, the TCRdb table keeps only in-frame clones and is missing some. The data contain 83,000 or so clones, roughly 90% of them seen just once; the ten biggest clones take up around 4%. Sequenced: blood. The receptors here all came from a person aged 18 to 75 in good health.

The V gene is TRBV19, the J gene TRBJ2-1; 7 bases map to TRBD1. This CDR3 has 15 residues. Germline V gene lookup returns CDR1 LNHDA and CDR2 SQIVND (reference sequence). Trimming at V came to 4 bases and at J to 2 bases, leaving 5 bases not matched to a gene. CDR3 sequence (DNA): TGTGCCAGTAGTACACAGGGGACGGCCTACAATGAGCAGTTCTTC. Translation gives CASSTQGTAYNEQFF.

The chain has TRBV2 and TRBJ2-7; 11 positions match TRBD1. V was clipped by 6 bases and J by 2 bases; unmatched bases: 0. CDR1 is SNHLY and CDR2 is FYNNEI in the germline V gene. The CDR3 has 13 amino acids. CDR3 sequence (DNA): TGTGCCAGCAGGGGACAGGGGGCCTACGAGCAGTACTTC. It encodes CASRGQGAYEQYF.

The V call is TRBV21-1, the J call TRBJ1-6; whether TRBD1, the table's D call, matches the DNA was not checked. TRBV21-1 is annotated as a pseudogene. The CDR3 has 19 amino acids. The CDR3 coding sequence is TGTGCCAGCAGCAAAGCACCCTCACTTGGGACAGGCACTAATTCACCCCTCCACTTT. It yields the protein CASSKAPSLGTGTNSPLHF.

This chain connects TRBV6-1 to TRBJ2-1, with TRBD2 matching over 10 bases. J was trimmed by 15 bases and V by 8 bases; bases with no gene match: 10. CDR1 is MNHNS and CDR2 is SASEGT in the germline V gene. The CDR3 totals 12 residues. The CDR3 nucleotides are TGTGCCAGCGGTGGGGAGCGGGGGGGCATGTTCTTC. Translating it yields CASGGERGGMFF.

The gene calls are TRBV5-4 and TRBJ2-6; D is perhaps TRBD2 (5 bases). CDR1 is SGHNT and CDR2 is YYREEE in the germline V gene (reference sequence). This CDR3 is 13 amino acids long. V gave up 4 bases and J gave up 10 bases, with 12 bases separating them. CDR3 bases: TGTGCCAGCAGCCGGAAGGAGCGGAACGTCCTGACTTTC. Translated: CASSRKERNVLTF. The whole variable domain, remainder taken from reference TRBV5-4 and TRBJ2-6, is ETGVTQSPTHLIKTRGQQVTLRCSSQSGHNTVSWYQQALGQGPQFIFQYYREEENGRGNFPPRFSGLQFPNYSSELNVNALELDDSALYLCASSRKERNVLTFGAGSRLTVL.

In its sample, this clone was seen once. CDR3 bases: TGTGCCAGCAGCTACGGGAATTTGGAGACCCAGTACTTC. Its protein is CASSYGNLETQYF. The genes are TRBV7-9 and TRBJ2-5, with a tentative D call TRBD2 (5 bases). V was pared by 4 bases and J by 5 bases, with 11 bases between. The CDR3 sequence is 13 residues long. Germline V gives CDR1 SEHNR, CDR2 FQNEAQ (reference sequence).

The CDR3 DNA reads as TGTGCCACAGAACCCGTGCCAGGGGCACAGAACACTGAAGCTTTCTTT. Translation gives CATEPVPGAQNTEAFF. V usage is TRBV9 and J usage is TRBJ1-1, with D maybe TRBD1 (6 bases). Per germline, CDR1 SGDLS and CDR2 YYNGEE. V was clipped by 9 bases and J by 1 base, with 22 bases between them. The CDR3 loop spans 16 amino acids.

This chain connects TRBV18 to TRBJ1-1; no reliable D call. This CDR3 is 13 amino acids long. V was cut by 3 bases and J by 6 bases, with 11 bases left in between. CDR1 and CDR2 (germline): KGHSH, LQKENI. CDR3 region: CASSPEVRPEAFF. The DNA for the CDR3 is TGTGCCAGCTCACCCGAGGTTAGGCCTGAAGCTTTCTTT.

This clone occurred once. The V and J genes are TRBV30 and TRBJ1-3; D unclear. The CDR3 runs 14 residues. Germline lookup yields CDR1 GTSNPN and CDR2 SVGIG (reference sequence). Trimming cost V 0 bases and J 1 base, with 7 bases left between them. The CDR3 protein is CAWSVGVSGNTIYF. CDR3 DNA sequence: TGTGCCTGGAGTGTCGGGGTGTCTGGAAACACCATATATTTT.

The CDR3 coding sequence is TGTGCCAGCAGTGGAGAGGGAAGCACAGATACGCAGTATTTT. Its translation is CASSGEGSTDTQYF. The chain links TRBV6-4 to TRBJ2-3, with D tentatively TRBD2 (5 bases). CDR1 is MRHNA and CDR2 is SNTAGT in the germline V gene. This CDR3 is built from 14 residues. Between the trimmed V and J ends, which lost 4 bases and 0 bases, there was a span of 8 bases.

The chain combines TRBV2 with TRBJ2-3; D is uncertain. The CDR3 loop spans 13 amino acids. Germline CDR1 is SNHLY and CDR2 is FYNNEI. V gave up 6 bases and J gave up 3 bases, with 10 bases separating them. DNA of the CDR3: TGTGCCAGCAGACCTCCCTATACAGATACGCAGTATTTT. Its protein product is CASRPPYTDTQYF.

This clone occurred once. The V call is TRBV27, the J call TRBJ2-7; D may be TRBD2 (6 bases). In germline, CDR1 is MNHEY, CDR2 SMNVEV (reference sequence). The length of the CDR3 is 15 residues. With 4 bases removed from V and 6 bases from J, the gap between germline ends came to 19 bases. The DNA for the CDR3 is TGTGCCAGCAGTTCCTCACTAGCCGCCAGGGTCGAGCAGTACTTC. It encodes CASSSSLAARVEQYF.

Here the CDR3 reads CASSSLPLYEGTTTEAFF. For the CDR3, the DNA is TGTGCCAGCTCATCTTTGCCCCTTTATGAGGGGACAACCACTGAAGCTTTCTTT. V gene TRBV18 combines with J gene TRBJ1-1; TRBD1 might be the D (6 bases). Trimming stripped 5 bases from V and 4 bases from J, with 26 bases between. The CDR3 spans 18 residues. Germline V CDR1 and CDR2: KGHSH, LQKENI.

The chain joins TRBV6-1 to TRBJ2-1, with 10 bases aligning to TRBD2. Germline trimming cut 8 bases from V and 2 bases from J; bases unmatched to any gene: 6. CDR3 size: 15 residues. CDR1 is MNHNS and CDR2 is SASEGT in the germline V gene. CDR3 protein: CASGTSGEAYNEQFF. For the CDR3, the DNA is TGTGCCAGCGGTACTAGCGGGGAAGCCTACAATGAGCAGTTCTTC.

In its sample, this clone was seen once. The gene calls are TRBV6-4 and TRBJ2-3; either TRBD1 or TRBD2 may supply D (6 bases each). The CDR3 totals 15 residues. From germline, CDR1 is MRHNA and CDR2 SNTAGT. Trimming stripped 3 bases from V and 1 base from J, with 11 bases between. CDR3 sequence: CASSEGASGTDTQYF. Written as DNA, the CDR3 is TGTGCCAGCAGTGAGGGGGCTAGCGGCACAGATACGCAGTATTTT.

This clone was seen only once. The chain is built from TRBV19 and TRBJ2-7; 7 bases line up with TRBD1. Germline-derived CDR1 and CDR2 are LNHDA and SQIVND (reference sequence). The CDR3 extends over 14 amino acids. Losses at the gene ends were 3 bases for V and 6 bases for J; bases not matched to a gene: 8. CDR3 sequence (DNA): TGTGCCAGTAGTATCCAATCAGGGGGTCGCGAGCAGTACTTC. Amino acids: CASSIQSGGREQYF. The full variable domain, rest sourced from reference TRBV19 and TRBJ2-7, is DGGITQSPKYLFRKEGQNVTLSCEQNLNHDAMYWYRQDPGQGLRLIYYSQIVNDFQKGDIAEGYSVSREKKESFPLTVTSAQKNPTAFYLCASSIQSGGREQYFGPGTRLTVT.

Written as DNA, the CDR3 is TGTGCCAGCAGCAGATATACAGGGGATGGGAATCAGCCCCAGCATTTT. As protein: CASSRYTGDGNQPQHF. The J gene is TRBJ1-5, the V gene TRBV5-8; TRBD1 agrees at 7 bases. Germline CDR1 reads SGHTS; CDR2 reads YDEGEE. V gave up 4 bases and J gave up 4 bases; unmatched junction bases: 11. The CDR3 length is 16 residues.

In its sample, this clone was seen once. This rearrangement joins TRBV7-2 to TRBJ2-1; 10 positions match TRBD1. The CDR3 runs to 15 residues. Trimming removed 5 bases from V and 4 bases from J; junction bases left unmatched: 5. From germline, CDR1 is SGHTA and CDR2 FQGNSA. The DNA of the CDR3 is TGTGCCAGCAGCCAGGACAGGGGGGGTTACAATGAGCAGTTCTTC. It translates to CASSQDRGGYNEQFF. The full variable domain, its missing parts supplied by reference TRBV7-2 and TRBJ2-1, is GAGVSQSPSNKVTEKGKDVELRCDPISGHTALYWYRQSLGQGLEFLIYFQGNSAPDKSGLPSDRFSAERTGGSVSTLTIQRTQQEDSAVYLCASSQDRGGYNEQFFGPGTRLTVL.

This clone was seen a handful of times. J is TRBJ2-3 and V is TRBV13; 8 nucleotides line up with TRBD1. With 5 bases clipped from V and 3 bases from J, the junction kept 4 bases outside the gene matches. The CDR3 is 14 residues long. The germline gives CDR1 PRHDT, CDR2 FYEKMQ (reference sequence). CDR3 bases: TGTGCCAGCAGCCACGGACAGGGAACAGATACGCAGTATTTT. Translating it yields CASSHGQGTDTQYF.

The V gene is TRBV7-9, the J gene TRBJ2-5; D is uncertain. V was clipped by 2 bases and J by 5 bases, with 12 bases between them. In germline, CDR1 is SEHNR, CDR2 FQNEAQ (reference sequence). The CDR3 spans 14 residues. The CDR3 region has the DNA TGTGCCAGCAGCTTAATGCCAGATAAGGAGACCCAGTACTTC. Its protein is CASSLMPDKETQYF.

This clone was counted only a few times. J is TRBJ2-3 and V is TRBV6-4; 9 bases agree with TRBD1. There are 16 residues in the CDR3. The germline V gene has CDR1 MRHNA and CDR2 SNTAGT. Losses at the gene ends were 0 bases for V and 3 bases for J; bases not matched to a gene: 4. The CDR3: CASSDSWGQGTDTQYF. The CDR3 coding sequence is TGTGCCAGCAGTGACTCTTGGGGACAGGGAACAGATACGCAGTATTTT.

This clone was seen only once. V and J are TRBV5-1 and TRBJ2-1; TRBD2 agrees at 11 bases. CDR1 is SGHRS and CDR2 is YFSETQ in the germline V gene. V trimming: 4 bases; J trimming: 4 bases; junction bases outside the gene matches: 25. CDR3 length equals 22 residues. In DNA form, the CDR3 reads TGCGCCAGCAGCCGATTTGGGACGACAGGTACGCCCGGGACTAGCGGTTACAATGAGCAGTTCTTC. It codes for CASSRFGTTGTPGTSGYNEQFF. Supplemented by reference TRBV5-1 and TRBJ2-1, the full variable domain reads KAGVTQTPRYLIKTRGQQVTLSCSPISGHRSVSWYQQTPGQGLQFLFEYFSETQRNKGNFPGRFSGRQFSNSRSEMNVSTLELGDSALYLCASSRFGTTGTPGTSGYNEQFFGPGTRLTVL.

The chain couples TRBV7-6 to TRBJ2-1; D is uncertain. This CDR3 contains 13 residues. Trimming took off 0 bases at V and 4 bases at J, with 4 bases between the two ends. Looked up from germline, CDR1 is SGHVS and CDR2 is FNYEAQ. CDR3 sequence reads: CASSLAYYNEQFF. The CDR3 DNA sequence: TGTGCCAGCAGCTTAGCATATTACAATGAGCAGTTCTTC.

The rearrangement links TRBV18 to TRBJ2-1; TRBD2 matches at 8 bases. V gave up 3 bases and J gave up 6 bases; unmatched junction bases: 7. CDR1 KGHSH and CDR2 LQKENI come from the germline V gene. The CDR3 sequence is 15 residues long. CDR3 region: CASSPPGGTGNEQFF. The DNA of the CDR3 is TGTGCCAGCTCACCTCCGGGGGGGACTGGCAATGAGCAGTTCTTC.

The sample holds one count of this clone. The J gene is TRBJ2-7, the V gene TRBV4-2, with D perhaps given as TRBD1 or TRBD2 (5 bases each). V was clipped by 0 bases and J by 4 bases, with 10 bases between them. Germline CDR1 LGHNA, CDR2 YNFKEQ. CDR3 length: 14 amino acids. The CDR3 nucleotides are TGTGCCAGCAGCCAAGATTGGGGGAATTACGAGCAGTACTTC. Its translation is CASSQDWGNYEQYF.

In DNA, the CDR3 is TGCGCCAGCACCCGAGGACAGATAGACGAAAAACTGTTTTTT. Translation: CASTRGQIDEKLFF. The rearrangement joins TRBV10-2 to TRBJ1-4, with TRBD1 as a possible D gene (6 bases). V was shortened by 7 bases and J by 8 bases, with 17 bases between the two germline ends. The CDR3 is 14 amino acids. Germline V gene data show CDR1 as WSHSY and CDR2 as SAAADI.

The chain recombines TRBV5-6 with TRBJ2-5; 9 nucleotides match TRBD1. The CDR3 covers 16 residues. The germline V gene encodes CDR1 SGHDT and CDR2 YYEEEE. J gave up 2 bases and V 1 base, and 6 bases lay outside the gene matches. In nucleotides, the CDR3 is TGTGCCAGCAGCTTGACGGGACAGGGAAATCAAGAGACCCAGTACTTC. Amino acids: CASSLTGQGNQETQYF.

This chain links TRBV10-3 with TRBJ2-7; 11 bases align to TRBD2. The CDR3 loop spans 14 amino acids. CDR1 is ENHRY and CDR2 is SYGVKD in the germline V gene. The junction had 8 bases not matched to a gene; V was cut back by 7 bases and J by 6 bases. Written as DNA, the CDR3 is TGTGCCATCAAGGTTACTAGCGGGGGTGGCGAGCAGTACTTC. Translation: CAIKVTSGGGEQYF.